This TCR beta chain was sequenced for a study of shared clonotypes between healthy human individuals. Study results and limitations: Several donors held approximately 4.6% of naive CD4 clonotypes in common. Rarefaction curves obtained for sorted subsets showed sequencing incomplete despite large depth.

The CDR3 extends over 14 amino acids. Trimming pared 2 bases from V and 5 bases from J, leaving 11 bases between. Per the germline V gene, CDR1 is SGHNT and CDR2 is YYREEE (reference sequence). This clone was seen only once. Antigen: not known. Assay execution proceeded at the deep level. Using approximately 200 ng DNA, 32,000 or so T cell genomes, the sorted-subset replicate PCRs were run. This table comes from immunoSEQ multiplex PCR, and its TCRdb copy is limited to in-frame clones, with some not included. This sample has 1.6 million or so clones, with around 97% found just once. Sequencing was performed on naive CD4+ T cells sorted from blood. The subset is: CD45RA+ positively selected. The receptor was derived from a man aged 25 to 40 in good health. The chain recombines TRBV5-4 with TRBJ1-5, with TRBD1 as a possible D gene (5 bases). This CDR3 reads CASSLWGKDQPQHF. The CDR3 bases are TGTGCCAGCAGCTTATGGGGGAAGGATCAGCCCCAGCATTTT.